These 26 T cell receptor beta chains share one sample of origin, sequenced in a study of T cell repertoires in cytomegalovirus infection. TCRdb fed the reads into MiXCR, producing one record per CDR3 protein. The table lists approximately 500,000 distinct CDR3 sequences, approximately 15% of them singletons, with 20% to 30% in the top ten. The specimen was CD8+ T cells from PBMCs. The source is a human donor in good health (CMV status not recorded). Some clones in this sample may be carry-over from other donors' samples.

In this sample, this clonotype turned up many times. The rearrangement uses TRBV7-8 and TRBJ1-5; TRBD1 might be the D (5 bases). Germline V gives CDR1 SGHVS, CDR2 FQNEAQ. This CDR3 spans 19 amino acids. V lost 5 bases, J lost 2 bases, and 25 bases lay in between. In DNA form, the CDR3 reads TGTGCCAGCAGCCCCCGGTCCAACTACATCGGGGGGGGCAATCAGCCCCAGCATTTT. Amino acid sequence: CASSPRSNYIGGGNQPQHF.

The chain has TRBV12-3 or TRBV12-4 and TRBJ2-6; D gene uncertain. V was cut by 3 bases and J by 1 base, with 7 bases left in between. The CDR3 has 15 residues. The CDR3 region is CASSFEESGANVLTF. The CDR3 bases are TGTGCCAGCAGTTTCGAGGAATCTGGGGCCAACGTCCTGACTTTC.

This clonotype was counted a few times. V usage is TRBV15 and J usage is TRBJ1-1; 9 bases agree with TRBD1. CDR3 size: 15 residues. The junction had 8 bases not matched to a gene; V was cut back by 3 bases and J by 6 bases. Germline lookup yields CDR1 LNHNV and CDR2 YYDKDF (reference sequence). The CDR3 DNA follows: TGTGCCACCAGCAGGGACAGGGGAGTTGGGTCTGAAGCTTTCTTT. Its translation is CATSRDRGVGSEAFF.

This clonotype has just a few counts. The V and J genes are TRBV19 and TRBJ2-7; tentatively, D is TRBD1 or TRBD2 (5 bases each). Deletions cut 1 base from V and 2 bases from J, with 9 bases between. This CDR3 is built from 14 residues. Looked up from germline, CDR1 is LNHDA and CDR2 is SQIVND (reference sequence). CDR3 bases: TGTGCCAGTAGTATAGGTGGGGGTACCTACGAGCAGTACTTC. Protein: CASSIGGGTYEQYF.

This clonotype has just a few counts. The V and J genes are TRBV4-1 and TRBJ1-1; 10 bases fit TRBD1. V trimming: 1 base; J trimming: 12 bases; junction bases outside the gene matches: 5. The CDR3 covers 13 residues. From germline, CDR1 is MGHRA and CDR2 YSYEKL. CDR3 DNA: TGCGCCAGCAGCCAAGGTGGACAGGGGGGAACTTTCTTT. It specifies CASSQGGQGGTFF.

This clonotype occurred many times. The chain links TRBV7-8 to TRBJ2-7, with D tentatively TRBD2 (6 bases). V was shortened by 6 bases and J by 5 bases, with 17 bases between the two germline ends. Germline CDR1 reads SGHVS; CDR2 reads FQNEAQ. The CDR3 spans 14 residues. The CDR3 is CASRPFLSGHEQYF. CDR3 coding DNA: TGTGCCAGCAGACCATTCCTAAGCGGGCACGAGCAGTACTTC. Full variable domain (outside the CDR3, taken from reference TRBV7-8 and TRBJ2-7): GAGVSQSPRYKVAKRGQDVALRCDPISGHVSLFWYQQALGQGPEFLTYFQNEAQLDKSGLPSDRFFAERPEGSVSTLKIQRTQQEDSAVYLCASRPFLSGHEQYFGPGTRLTVT.

The CDR3 DNA reads TGCGCCAGCAGTGAAAAGCGGAGCTCCTACAATGAGCAGTTCTTC. Amino acid sequence: CASSEKRSSYNEQFF. This chain connects TRBV10-2 to TRBJ2-1, with D possibly matching TRBD2 (5 bases). The CDR3 has 15 amino acids. Germline CDR1 is WSHSY and CDR2 is SAAADI. Deletions cut 3 bases from V and 0 bases from J, with 9 bases between.

This sequence joins TRBV5-4 and TRBJ1-2, with 8 bases that match TRBD1. The germline CDR1 and CDR2 sequences are SGHNT and YYREEE (reference sequence). This CDR3 is built from 14 residues. Germline trimming cut 3 bases from V and 3 bases from J; bases unmatched to any gene: 4. CDR3 coding DNA: TGTGCCAGCAGCTGGCAGGGGGCGGACTATGGCTACACCTTC. Amino acid sequence: CASSWQGADYGYTF.

Only a few counts were recorded for this clonotype. The chain has TRBV12-5 and TRBJ2-5; possibly TRBD2 for D (5 bases). This CDR3 comprises 14 residues. Germline assignment: CDR1 LGHNT and CDR2 FRNRAP. V was clipped by 5 bases and J by 2 bases, with 12 bases between them. The chain's CDR3 is CASGPSGWQETQYF. In DNA, the CDR3 is TGTGCTAGTGGTCCAAGCGGTTGGCAAGAGACCCAGTACTTC. Complete variable domain (other parts from reference TRBV12-5 and TRBJ2-5): DARVTQTPRHKVTEMGQEVTMRCQPILGHNTVFWYRQTMMQGLELLAYFRNRAPLDDSGMPKDRFSAEMPDATLATLKIQPSEPRDSAVYFCASGPSGWQETQYFGPGTRLLVL.

This clonotype has a count of ten or more. This sequence joins TRBV11-2 and TRBJ2-3; maybe TRBD2 (5 bases). Deletions cut 11 bases from V and 6 bases from J, with 18 bases between. Germline lookup yields CDR1 SGHAT and CDR2 FQNNGV. This CDR3 has 13 amino acids. The CDR3 nucleotides read TGTGCCTCCGAGGGAGCTGCCGCGGATACGCAGTATTTT. The encoded protein is CASEGAAADTQYF.

This clonotype was observed a handful of times. This chain uses TRBV10-2 with TRBJ2-3; D gene unclear. The CDR3 has 14 amino acids. The germline V and J ends were trimmed by 2 bases and 2 bases, with 8 bases remaining between them. Per the germline V gene, CDR1 is WSHSY and CDR2 is SAAADI. CDR3 nucleotides: TGCGCCAGCAGTGAGGCAGCGAACACAGATACGCAGTATTTT. Amino acids: CASSEAANTDTQYF.

This clonotype appeared many times. The rearrangement links TRBV28 to TRBJ1-2; 9 bases fit TRBD1. Trimming took 4 bases from V and 7 from J; bases not matched to a gene: 4. Germline CDR1 and CDR2: MDHEN and SYDVKM. CDR3 length equals 13 residues. The CDR3 loop is CASSSGQGVGYTF. The CDR3 bases are TGTGCCAGCAGTTCGGGACAGGGTGTTGGCTACACCTTC.

V gene TRBV9 combines with J gene TRBJ1-6, with D perhaps TRBD1 (6 bases). V was trimmed by 3 bases and J by 0 bases, leaving 13 bases between them. The length of the CDR3 is 17 residues. Germline-derived CDR1 and CDR2 are SGDLS and YYNGEE. The DNA for the CDR3 is TGTGCCAGCAGCGCAAGACAGGTTAGCTCCTATAATTCACCCCTCCACTTT. Translation gives CASSARQVSSYNSPLHF.

The chain employs TRBV5-4 and TRBJ2-7; weak D call: TRBD1 (6 bases). CDR1 and CDR2 from the germline V gene are SGHNT and YYREEE (reference sequence). V gave up 0 bases and J gave up 2 bases, with 18 bases separating them. The CDR3 contains 17 residues. The CDR3 loop is CASSLESGQGRPYEQYF. CDR3 DNA sequence: TGTGCCAGCAGCTTGGAATCGGGCCAGGGGCGGCCCTACGAGCAGTACTTC.

The table lists this clonotype with a few counts. The rearrangement links TRBV6-1 to TRBJ2-5; 8 bases fit TRBD1. This CDR3 has 15 residues. J was trimmed by 5 bases and V by 5 bases; bases with no gene match: 10. Per germline, CDR1 MNHNS and CDR2 SASEGT. The CDR3 loop reads CASSPRDRKVETQYF. The CDR3 nucleotides are TGTGCCAGCAGTCCCCGGGACAGGAAAGTGGAGACCCAGTACTTC.

The table lists this clonotype with many counts. V usage is TRBV7-6 and J usage is TRBJ2-5; D is unclear. From germline, CDR1 is SGHVS and CDR2 FNYEAQ. The length of the CDR3 is 11 residues. V was pared by 1 base and J by 7 bases, with 4 bases between. CDR3 sequence (DNA): TGTGCCAGCAGCTTAGTCGCGACCCAGTACTTC. Protein product: CASSLVATQYF.

CDR3: CASSQAGRWDNSPLHF. The CDR3 coding sequence is TGTGCCAGCAGCCAAGCTGGGCGATGGGATAATTCACCCCTCCACTTT. The chain employs TRBV4-2 and TRBJ1-6; D unresolved. The CDR3 consists of 16 residues. V was trimmed by 1 base and J by 5 bases, leaving 12 bases between them. Germline CDR1 LGHNA, CDR2 YNFKEQ.

The rearrangement links TRBV27 to TRBJ2-1, with a possible D match to TRBD2 (6 bases). The germline V gene has CDR1 MNHEY and CDR2 SMNVEV (reference sequence). V was clipped by 7 bases and J by 4 bases, with 14 bases between them. This CDR3 has 14 residues. CDR3 sequence: CASKEGREYNEQFF. In DNA, the CDR3 is TGTGCCAGCAAGGAGGGAAGGGAGTACAATGAGCAGTTCTTC.

The chain carries TRBV4-1 and TRBJ2-1; D gene uncertain. CDR3 length: 14 residues. The germline V gene encodes CDR1 MGHRA and CDR2 YSYEKL. The V end was cut by 1 base, the J end by 6 bases, with 10 bases between. As DNA, the CDR3 is TGCGCCAGCAGCCAAGGGGCTAGTAGCAATGAGCAGTTCTTC. Translation: CASSQGASSNEQFF.

The table lists this clonotype with many counts. The genes are TRBV28 and TRBJ2-1, with TRBD2 as a possible D gene (5 bases). Between the trimmed V and J ends, which lost 4 bases and 0 bases, there was a span of 7 bases. The CDR3 is 14 residues long. The germline V gene encodes CDR1 MDHEN and CDR2 SYDVKM. Written as DNA, the CDR3 is TGTGCCAGCAGTTCACTAGTCTCCTACAATGAGCAGTTCTTC. Translating it yields CASSSLVSYNEQFF.

The chain couples TRBV27 to TRBJ2-1, with 7 nucleotides matching TRBD2. Germline V gene sequence: CDR1 MNHEY, CDR2 SMNVEV (reference sequence). The CDR3 contains 16 residues. The trim removed 3 bases at V and 1 base at J, leaving 6 bases unmatched. The CDR3 sequence: CASSFLPSGSYNEQFF. CDR3 nucleotide sequence: TGTGCCAGCAGTTTTTTGCCTAGCGGTTCCTACAATGAGCAGTTCTTC.

The chain recombines TRBV20-1 with TRBJ2-1; no definite D call. Trimming shortened V by 2 bases and J by 7 bases, and 12 bases separated the two germline ends. The CDR3 has 13 residues. CDR1 DFQATT and CDR2 SNEGSKA come from the germline V gene (reference sequence). The DNA of the CDR3 is TGCAGTGCTAGAATCGTGACCTTAAATGAGCAGTTCTTC. Translated, it gives CSARIVTLNEQFF.

This clonotype was seen ten or more times. CDR3 sequence reads: CASSLASGHQPQHF. In nucleotides, the CDR3 is TGCGCCAGCAGCTTGGCGTCCGGACATCAGCCCCAGCATTTT. The chain couples TRBV5-1 to TRBJ1-5, with D uncertain. The CDR3 has 14 residues. Trimming cost V 0 bases and J 5 bases, with 9 bases left between them. The germline gives CDR1 SGHRS, CDR2 YFSETQ.

About this clonotype itself: The CDR3 does not close with the conserved phenylalanine or tryptophan, likely indicating a read error. This rearrangement joins TRBV7-8 to TRBJ2-7, with 9 bases matching TRBD1. With 3 bases clipped from V and 1 base from J, the junction kept 13 bases outside the gene matches. This CDR3 has 18 amino acids. Germline CDR1 SGHVS, CDR2 FQNEAQ. CDR3 region: CASSLGYRGPLPSYEQYL. CDR3 in DNA: TGTGCCAGCAGCTTGGGGTACAGGGGGCCGCTACCGTCCTACGAGCAGTACTTA.

The CDR3 reads CASSQFLFSGQETQYF. The CDR3 coding sequence is TGCGCCAGCAGCCAATTCTTATTTAGCGGGCAAGAGACCCAGTACTTC. The gene calls are TRBV4-1 and TRBJ2-5, with 7 nucleotides matching TRBD2. Germline V gene data show CDR1 as MGHRA and CDR2 as YSYEKL. V shed 2 bases and J 2 bases; nucleotides not matched to a gene: 8. This CDR3 comprises 16 residues.

The chain links TRBV12-3 or TRBV12-4 to TRBJ2-7; D is unclear. This CDR3 is built from 15 residues. V was pared by 9 bases and J by 7 bases, with 25 bases between. Written as DNA, the CDR3 is TGTGCCAGAAGTACAAGTCCAGTGGGCGCGGAAGAGCAGTACTTC. Amino acid sequence: CARSTSPVGAEEQYF.